This T cell receptor beta chain was recovered during a study of shared clonotypes between healthy human individuals. Study-wide findings and caveats: Naive CD4 clonotypes overlapped across a handful of donors at roughly 5.1%.

The V gene's germline CDR1 is WNHNN and CDR2 SYGVQD (reference sequence). This CDR3 has 16 amino acids. Losses at the gene ends were 0 bases for V and 1 base for J; bases not matched to a gene: 5. Assay: immunoSEQ multiplex PCR; the TCRdb copy retains only in-frame clones and omits some. The table shows roughly 760,000 clones, with around two thirds occurring only once. Judged by abundance, this clone is medium-sized. Its antigen is currently unknown. This clonotype was obtained from a woman between 25 and 40 years old in good health. Sequencing was carried out using memory CD4+ T cells sorted from blood. As for subset: CD45RA-negative fraction. The J gene is TRBJ2-7, the V gene TRBV10-1; TRBD2 aligns across 8 bases. The CDR3 DNA sequence: TGCGCCAGCAGTGAGTCGGCAACGGGGGGGTCCTACGAGCAGTACTTC. This encodes CASSESATGGSYEQYF.